The TCR beta chain under discussion was sequenced for a study of blood T cells in healthy people across ages (dated by TCRdb to about 2015). Regarding the complete study: Template switching captured roughly one uniquely barcoded TCR beta cDNA molecule per two T cells in model experiments. Using deep sequencing normalized with unique cDNA molecular identifiers, the study measured how TCR beta repertoire diversity changes with age. Donors were grouped into four age groups: young (average approximately 16 years), middle-aged (about 40), aged (around 60) and long-lived (roughly 80). To avoid experimental bias, donors of different ages were distributed randomly across sequencing lanes. Using the same blood draw, the study looked at two additional independent replicas of 1 million unique cDNA reads for two donors, one aged 18 to 30 and the other aged 80 or older. Points the paper makes about the study in general: As age increased, observed TCR beta diversity per million T cells dropped in a roughly linear way, and a significant reduction was already evident by age 40. Total diversity estimates from one million sequenced T cells were considered lower bounds and underestimates. Compared with the aged group, the long-lived group had more naive CD4+ T cells, fewer expanded clones and increased TCR diversity, suggesting age selection. A strong correlation was found between observed TCR beta diversity and the percentage of naive T cells measured by flow cytometry. Because the CMV infection status of the donors was unknown, age-related changes in expanded clonotypes may potentially have been confounded. Because profiling used bulk unsorted PBMCs, naive and antigen-experienced compartments could not be compared conclusively.

On this clonotype itself: Its antigen remains unidentified. One base away there is no much larger clone; base qualities are not given.

The approximately 39 donors, aged about 6 to 95 years, were systemically healthy Caucasian individuals from Russia. Each donor gave ten milliliters of peripheral blood, collected into EDTA-treated Vacutainer tubes. Ficoll-Paque density-gradient centrifugation was used to isolate PBMCs, with at least 6.5 million obtained per sample. Total RNA was extracted from PBMCs with Trizol reagent, with at least 6 micrograms obtained per sample. For every donor, flow cytometry on a PBMC aliquot measured the percentage of naive CD45RAhigh/CD27high T cells. V is pared back by 5 bases and J by 7 bases, with 12 bases lying between the germline termini. The CDR3 measures 14 amino acids from cysteine to phenylalanine. Just the 42-base CDR3 DNA is kept, in frame starting at base 1. CDR1 and CDR2 are drawn from the germline V gene: MDHEN, SYDVKM. The method was 5' RACE. Sequencing was performed on an Illumina HiSeq 2500. A second PCR of roughly 6 to 12 cycles was performed with a sample-barcoded 5' primer and a J-beta primer mix. A template-switch 5' adaptor carrying 12 random nucleotides introduced a unique molecular identifier onto each TCR beta cDNA molecule. Each sample yielded at least 2.5 million CDR3-containing paired-end reads. The Mint cDNA synthesis kit, primed by a TRBC-specific oligonucleotide, was used to synthesize first-strand cDNA from all RNA. Following uracil-DNA glycosylase treatment, a first 18-cycle PCR with universal primers M1SS and BC2_uni_R was performed on all cDNA. Under the source paper's analysis protocol: For normalization, 1 million high-quality reads were randomly selected from each sample, with every read carrying a distinct molecular identifier. Instead of being binned into consensus sequences, reads with shared molecular identifiers were discarded. MiTCR, run with a Q25 quality threshold and the strictest error-elimination algorithm, handled CDR3 identification, clonotype clustering and error correction. Lower-bound total TCR beta diversity was estimated with a nonparametric unseen species model using Euler transformation. The public reads were reanalyzed by TCRdb: fastp trimming at Q25, MiXCR alignment, in-frame beta chains only. Rows are combined by CDR3 protein, so each entry shows the most common genes and DNA. The V and J calls were not made by the authors but by TCRdb's processing. The sample yields roughly 2 million distinct CDR3 sequences; roughly 52% were counted once. Of the sample, less than 2.5% falls within the top ten clones.

Sequenced sample: blood. The sequence is built from TRBV28 and TRBJ1-6; confidence is insufficient to name the D gene. The source is a woman aged 40-49 years in good health. The nucleotide sequence reads TGTGCCAGCAGTGCCCCGACGGAGAATTCACCCCTCCACTTT. Its coded protein is CASSAPTENSPLHF.